The 21 T cell receptor beta chains given below trace back to one sample, sequenced in a study of response to subunit inactivated influenza vaccine. TCRdb passed the RT-PCR reads through MiXCR, listing each CDR3 protein once. The sample lists 500,000 to 600,000 distinct CDR3 sequences; roughly 13% were seen once. The starting material was PBMCs from blood, obtained roughly 6 weeks after vaccination. Source of these receptors: a man in his fifties who received an inactivated influenza vaccine.

This clonotype was detected a few times. The chain uses TRBV7-6 and TRBJ1-4, with D unclear. Germline V gene sequence: CDR1 SGHVS, CDR2 FNYEAQ. The CDR3 has 15 residues. Deletions cut 1 base from V and 7 bases from J, with 13 bases between. The CDR3 here is CASSLGTLVGEKLFF. DNA of the CDR3: TGTGCCAGCAGCTTAGGAACCCTGGTCGGTGAAAAACTGTTTTTT. The entire variable domain, with the rest obtained from reference TRBV7-6 and TRBJ1-4, is as follows: GAGVSQSPRYKVTKRGQDVALRCDPISGHVSLYWYRQALGQGPEFLTYFNYEAQQDKSGLPNDRFSAERPEGSISTLTIQRTEQRDSAMYRCASSLGTLVGEKLFFGSGTQLSVL.

The CDR3 coding sequence is TGTGCCAGCATCAGACAGGGGGGGAACTATGGCTACACCTTC. Its protein product is CASIRQGGNYGYTF. The chain uses TRBV12-3 or TRBV12-4 and TRBJ1-2; 9 nucleotides match TRBD1. The junction had 5 bases not matched to a gene; V was cut back by 7 bases and J by 2 bases. The CDR3 loop spans 14 amino acids.

This clonotype was seen at least ten times. This chain connects TRBV12-3 or TRBV12-4 to TRBJ2-1, with D perhaps TRBD2 (5 bases). Between the trimmed V and J ends, which lost 3 bases and 7 bases, there was a span of 7 bases. CDR3 size: 12 residues. As DNA, the CDR3 is TGTGCCAGCAGTTTTCCGGGAAATGAGCAGTTCTTC. Translating gives CASSFPGNEQFF.

V and J are TRBV7-9 and TRBJ2-1, with no clear D. The germline V gene encodes CDR1 SEHNR and CDR2 FQNEAQ (reference sequence). This CDR3 region has 15 residues. Trimming took off 6 bases at V and 6 bases at J, with 18 bases between the two ends. The CDR3 bases are TGTGCCAGCAGTCAGCTGGGGTTTTTGGCCAATGAGCAGTTCTTC. This translates into CASSQLGFLANEQFF.

In its sample, this clonotype was seen a few times. This chain connects TRBV10-3 to TRBJ2-3; 7 positions agree with TRBD1. CDR1 is ENHRY, CDR2 SYGVKD, per germline. J gave up 2 bases and V 9 bases, and 2 bases lay outside the gene matches. The CDR3 totals 12 residues. CDR3 protein: CAIGGPTDTQYF. CDR3 DNA sequence: TGTGCCATAGGGGGCCCCACAGATACGCAGTATTTT.

The genes are TRBV7-3 and TRBJ1-4; 7 bases line up with TRBD1. Germline assignment: CDR1 SGHTA and CDR2 FQGTGA. The CDR3 runs to 22 residues. Unmatched junction bases numbered 24, after V lost 5 bases and J lost 0 bases. The CDR3 DNA sequence: TGTGCCAGCAGCGACCCCTGGATACCGGGACAGCGCTACCCGACAACTAATGAAAAACTGTTTTTT. Translation gives CASSDPWIPGQRYPTTNEKLFF.

This clonotype was observed a few times. The chain uses TRBV4-1 and TRBJ2-3, with D perhaps TRBD1 (6 bases). Trimming stripped 3 bases from V and 2 bases from J, with 15 bases between. This CDR3 comprises 16 residues. CDR1 and CDR2 from the germline V gene are MGHRA and YSYEKL. This CDR3 is CASSHEQGVLTDTQYF. In DNA, the CDR3 is TGCGCCAGCAGCCATGAACAGGGAGTCCTCACAGATACGCAGTATTTT.

This clonotype was found a few times. The chain recombines TRBV4-2 with TRBJ2-3, with no clear D. The CDR3 runs to 15 residues. The germline V and J ends were trimmed by 2 bases and 0 bases, with 9 bases remaining between them. In germline, CDR1 is LGHNA, CDR2 YNFKEQ. The CDR3 loop is CASSQPGPSTDTQYF. CDR3 DNA sequence: TGTGCCAGCAGCCAACCCGGGCCAAGCACAGATACGCAGTATTTT.

In this sample, this clonotype turned up many times. The chain has TRBV12-3 or TRBV12-4 and TRBJ2-5; 8 nucleotides match TRBD1. The CDR3 covers 14 residues. Trimming removed 3 bases from V and 4 bases from J; junction bases left unmatched: 4. In DNA, the CDR3 is TGTGCCAGCAGTTTTTCCAGGGGGCTAGAGACCCAGTACTTC. It specifies CASSFSRGLETQYF.

A few counts support this clonotype. J is TRBJ2-7 and V is TRBV6-2 or TRBV6-3, with 8 bases matching TRBD2. The CDR3 extends over 20 amino acids. Unmatched junction bases numbered 31, after V lost 5 bases and J lost 10 bases. Germline V lookup: CDR1 MNHEY, CDR2 SVGEGT. The CDR3 region is CASSPGGYGGKSGSLNRQYF. The CDR3 bases are TGTGCCAGCAGTCCCGGAGGTTACGGGGGGAAAAGCGGGAGTCTTAATCGTCAGTACTTC.

This clonotype was detected ten times or more. The V and J genes are TRBV12-3 or TRBV12-4 and TRBJ1-6, with TRBD1 matching 7 bases. The CDR3 extends over 14 amino acids. V shed 3 bases, J shed 7 bases, and the junction held 3 bases outside the gene matches. In DNA form, the CDR3 reads TGTGCCAGCAGTTTGGGGACAGAGAATTCACCCCTCCACTTT. Its protein is CASSLGTENSPLHF.

This clonotype was counted at least ten times. The chain carries TRBV29-1 and TRBJ2-5; 7 nucleotides agree with TRBD1. The V segment lost 4 bases and the J segment 5 bases; nucleotides outside the gene matches: 7. The germline CDR1 and CDR2 sequences are SQVTM and ANQGSEA. This CDR3 has 13 amino acids. This chain's CDR3 is CSVGPQGEETQYF. The DNA for the CDR3 is TGCAGCGTTGGTCCGCAGGGGGAGGAGACCCAGTACTTC.

The chain carries TRBV6-5 and TRBJ2-3; 8 positions agree with TRBD2. Germline CDR1 and CDR2: MNHEY and SVGAGI. This CDR3 has 17 residues. The V segment lost 8 bases and the J segment 8 bases; nucleotides outside the gene matches: 21. The CDR3 spells CASGSLSGLVPRGTQYF. CDR3 nucleotide sequence: TGTGCCAGCGGTTCTCTGTCGGGACTAGTCCCCCGGGGTACGCAGTATTTT.

The chain uses TRBV9 and TRBJ2-7, with D possibly being TRBD1 or TRBD2 (5 bases each). Germline V gene lookup returns CDR1 SGDLS and CDR2 YYNGEE. V was trimmed by 1 base and J by 7 bases, leaving 18 bases between them. This CDR3 contains 15 residues. The CDR3, as DNA: TGTGCCAGCAGCGTATCCGGGGCTGGAATGGGGGAGCAGTACTTC. It specifies CASSVSGAGMGEQYF. Full variable domain (rest looked up from reference TRBV9 and TRBJ2-7): DSGVTQTPKHLITATGQRVTLRCSPRSGDLSVYWYQQSLDQGLQFLIQYYNGEERAKGNILERFSAQQFPDLHSELNLSSLELGDSALYFCASSVSGAGMGEQYFGPGTRLTVT.

The V gene is TRBV12-1, the J gene TRBJ2-1. TRBV12-1 is annotated as a pseudogene. The CDR3 spans 14 residues. The CDR3 sequence: CASGPALFNNEQFF. Here the CDR3 DNA reads TGTGCCAGCGGCCCTGCGCTATTTAACAATGAGCAGTTCTTC.

At least ten counts were recorded for this clonotype. The V call is TRBV28, the J call TRBJ2-7; a possible D gene is TRBD1 (5 bases). This CDR3 comprises 13 residues. Germline V gene data show CDR1 as MDHEN and CDR2 as SYDVKM. The ends were cut back, 4 bases at V and 4 bases at J, with 11 bases in the middle. As DNA, the CDR3 is TGTGCCAGCAGTTCCCCCGACAGATACGAGCAGTACTTC. Translation: CASSSPDRYEQYF.

The table lists this clonotype with a few counts. The chain has TRBV4-1 and TRBJ2-7; TRBD2 might be the D (5 bases). CDR3 length: 15 amino acids. Trimming pared 0 bases from V and 1 base from J, leaving 10 bases between. The V gene's germline CDR1 is MGHRA and CDR2 YSYEKL. CDR3 nucleotides: TGCGCCAGCAGCCAAGAGTCGGGGTGGTCCTACGAGCAGTACTTC. Translating gives CASSQESGWSYEQYF.

The CDR3 protein is CASSLEAGTTYEQYF. CDR3 nucleotides: TGTGCCAGCAGCTTAGAGGCGGGCACGACCTACGAGCAGTACTTC. V and J are TRBV11-1 and TRBJ2-7; TRBD2 might be the D (5 bases). The CDR3 length is 15 residues. CDR1 SGHAT and CDR2 FQDESV come from the germline V gene (reference sequence). Trimming pared 1 base from V and 2 bases from J, leaving 12 bases between.

This clonotype has more than one count but fewer than ten. The CDR3 nucleotides read TGTGCCAGCAGCTTAGGAGATTGGGTGGGGGCTAGCGGGAAAGAGACCCAGTACTTC. Protein product: CASSLGDWVGASGKETQYF. This sequence joins TRBV11-1 and TRBJ2-5, with 9 bases fitting TRBD2. The CDR3 has 19 amino acids. Per the germline V gene, CDR1 is SGHAT and CDR2 is FQDESV (reference sequence). After removal of 1 base from V and 3 bases from J, the junction contained 15 bases not matched to a gene.

The V and J genes are TRBV6-1 and TRBJ2-7; 7 bases line up with TRBD2. Trimming cost V 8 bases and J 5 bases; bases outside gene matches: 9. The CDR3 covers 13 residues. Germline values: CDR1 MNHNS, CDR2 SASEGT. For the CDR3, the DNA is TGTGCCAGCGGACGAGCGGGGATCCACGAGCAGTACTTC. Amino acid sequence: CASGRAGIHEQYF.

This clonotype showed up just a few times. The CDR3 DNA is TGTGCCAGCAGTGACGACGGCTCTAACTATGGCTACACCTTC. Translating gives CASSDDGSNYGYTF. The rearrangement joins TRBV6-1 to TRBJ1-2; D remains unclear. The CDR3 covers 14 residues. Germline values: CDR1 MNHNS, CDR2 SASEGT. Trimming took 3 bases from V and 0 from J, leaving 8 bases between them.